The entry below gives a single TCR beta chain sequence along with its context. The antigen is not known. Trimming removed 3 bases from V and 2 bases from J; junction bases left unmatched: 7. The germline CDR1 and CDR2 sequences are MGHDK and SYGVNS. This CDR3 has 16 residues. Since all of the isolated RNA was reverse transcribed, expressed TCRB transcripts were what got sequenced. Using immunoSEQ multiplex PCR, the repertoire was profiled, and TCRdb retains in-frame clones only, with some absent. The repertoire holds around 400,000 clones, with more than 13% as singletons. This record belongs to a study of beta chain features in type 1 diabetes. One heparinised draw of blood, averaging about 110 mL, came from each donor. Each of the CD4+ naive, central memory, regulatory and stem cell-like memory populations was sorted via CD45RO/CCR7/CD25/CD127/CD95/CD27. General study results and limits: For patients and controls alike, PCR might favor shorter templates to the same degree. Moderate but significant shortening of TCRB CDR3s was recorded in all four CD4+ subsets from Type 1 diabetes patients.

The specimen was naive CD4+ T cells from blood. The source is a woman younger than 35 in good health. V gene TRBV25-1 combines with J gene TRBJ1-2; 9 bases map to TRBD1. The CDR3: CASSDPGQGTNYGYTF. The CDR3 region has the DNA TGTGCCAGCAGTGATCCGGGACAGGGAACGAACTATGGCTACACCTTC.